In its sample, the clone carrying this TCR beta chain was seen many times. Antigen: not known. This entry is derived from a study of T cells after yellow fever vaccination. Study-wide findings and caveats: Reappearance after the booster was seen for most primary-vaccination clones, at more than 95% CD4 and more than 80% CD8. Peaking on day 5 versus 15, the secondary response was faster but weaker. Bulk-population clonotypes that are abundant could appear as contaminants in FACS-sorted repertoires.

This CDR3 contains 14 residues. V shed 0 bases and J shed 0 bases, with 4 bases lying between them. The V gene's germline CDR1 is SGHRS and CDR2 YFSETQ. The study made its TCR cDNA through 5'RACE template switching. That step introduced a universal primer site along with UMIs. TCRdb re-derived calls from the 5' RACE reads in MiXCR, one entry per CDR3 protein. The sample includes around 320,000 distinct CDR3 sequences, over 3.5% of them seen just once. The origin of this receptor is a man aged 18-30 years who received the YFV17D yellow fever vaccine. The source material was PBMCs, sampled 15 days after the yellow fever booster vaccination. The rearrangement uses TRBV5-1 and TRBJ1-3; D ambiguous. The CDR3: CASSLDISGNTIYF. The CDR3 DNA sequence: TGCGCCAGCAGCTTGGACATCTCTGGAAACACCATATATTTT.